A single sample gave rise to the 31 T cell receptor beta chains below, sequenced in a study of monozygotic twins with inflammatory bowel disease. No DNA is given; TCRdb re-called the 5' RACE reads and lists each CDR3 protein once. The sample has some 200,000 distinct CDR3 sequences. The sample comprised blood. Receptors were obtained from a human donor with ulcerative colitis or Crohn's disease, or a healthy co-twin of an affected twin (not recorded which).

The V and J genes are TRBV10-2 and TRBJ2-4. CDR3 length: 11 residues. In germline, CDR1 is WSHSY, CDR2 SAAADI. The CDR3 is CASKASNIQYF.

This chain connects TRBV6-1 to TRBJ2-7; TCRdb designates TRBD1, a call that cannot be tested without DNA. CDR1 and CDR2 from the germline V gene are MNHNS and SASEGT. There are 14 residues in the CDR3. The CDR3 sequence is CASSPRNGGYEQYF.

The chain links TRBV5-1 to TRBJ2-1; checking the TCRdb D call of TRBD2 is not possible without DNA. The CDR3 consists of 15 residues. Per germline, CDR1 SGHRS and CDR2 YFSETQ. The CDR3 here is CASYRLAGEINEQFF.

The rearrangement joins TRBV5-1 to TRBJ1-1; checking the TCRdb D call of TRBD1 is not possible without DNA. The length of the CDR3 is 16 residues. CDR1 and CDR2 from the germline V gene are SGHRS and YFSETQ. CDR3 sequence reads: CASSLYKLPDSTEAFF.

This rearrangement joins TRBV7-8 to TRBJ2-3; the TRBD1 assignment by TCRdb is unverifiable without DNA. The CDR3 has 12 amino acids. From germline, CDR1 is SGHVS and CDR2 FQNEAQ. The CDR3 protein is CASQAGADTQYF.

The V and J genes are TRBV7-9 and TRBJ1-5. Germline V gene data show CDR1 as SEHNR and CDR2 as FQNEAQ (reference sequence). CDR3 length equals 16 residues. CDR3 sequence: CASSKEEGRIDQPQHF.

CDR3 amino acids: CASSASSGGTDTQYF. J is TRBJ2-3 and V is TRBV19; TCRdb's D gene call, TRBD2, goes unchecked for lack of DNA. The CDR3 spans 15 residues. Germline lookup yields CDR1 LNHDA and CDR2 SQIVND (reference sequence).

The chain combines TRBV11-2 with TRBJ2-5; TCRdb lists TRBD1, though no DNA is available to test this call. The CDR3 loop spans 15 amino acids. Germline lookup yields CDR1 SGHAT and CDR2 FQNNGV. CDR3 loop: CASSLDFYGGETQYF.

The chain recombines TRBV12-3 or TRBV12-4 with TRBJ1-1; no DNA is available, so the TRBD1 call from TCRdb remains unchecked. This CDR3 contains 15 residues. The CDR3 spells CASSPQSGQNTEAFF.

J is TRBJ2-2 and V is TRBV19; the D gene TCRdb calls, TRBD2, cannot be checked with no DNA. Germline V CDR1 and CDR2: LNHDA, SQIVND (reference sequence). The CDR3 has 17 amino acids. The CDR3: CASSARRASGPNGELFF.

V gene TRBV18 combines with J gene TRBJ1-1. This CDR3 is 15 amino acids long. Germline CDR1 is KGHSH and CDR2 is LQKENI. The CDR3 loop reads CASSLLAGVGTEAFF. The variable domain in full, completed from reference TRBV18 and TRBJ1-1, reads NAGVMQNPRHLVRRRGQEARLRCSPMKGHSHVYWYRQLPEEGLKFMVYLQKENIIDESGMPKERFSAEFPKEGPSILRIQQVVRGDSAAYFCASSLLAGVGTEAFFGQGTRLTVV.

The rearrangement uses TRBV14 and TRBJ2-2. The germline CDR1 and CDR2 sequences are SGHDN and FVKESK. CDR3 size: 15 residues. CDR3 residues: CASSRDLGFTGELFF. The full variable domain, rest sourced from reference TRBV14 and TRBJ2-2, is EAGVTQFPSHSVIEKGQTVTLRCDPISGHDNLYWYRRVMGKEIKFLLHFVKESKQDESGMPNNRFLAERTGGTYSTLKVQPAELEDSGVYFCASSRDLGFTGELFFGEGSRLTVL.

The chain is built from TRBV10-3 and TRBJ2-1; TCRdb lists TRBD2, though no DNA is available to test this call. CDR1 is ENHRY and CDR2 is SYGVKD in the germline V gene. CDR3 length: 15 amino acids. The CDR3 here is CAISDTAGGVDEQFF.

The rearrangement uses TRBV20-1 and TRBJ2-5. Germline V lookup: CDR1 DFQATT, CDR2 SNEGSKA (reference sequence). This CDR3 spans 11 amino acids. The CDR3 reads CSCVSQETQYF.

The chain has TRBV12-3 or TRBV12-4 and TRBJ1-5. The CDR3 extends over 14 amino acids. The CDR3 loop reads CASSFVWNNQPQHF.

The chain recombines TRBV3-1 with TRBJ2-3. The CDR3 has 19 residues. Germline-derived CDR1 and CDR2 are LGHDT and YNNKEL (reference sequence). CDR3 protein: CASSQGYLSAGDFTDTQYF.

The CDR3 protein is CSARPQSSYNSPLHF. This chain uses TRBV20-1 with TRBJ1-6. The CDR3 is 15 residues long. CDR1 is DFQATT, CDR2 SNEGSKA, per germline (reference sequence).

The J gene is TRBJ2-3, the V gene TRBV10-3; without DNA, the TCRdb call of TRBD2 cannot be checked. Germline-derived CDR1 and CDR2 are ENHRY and SYGVKD. The CDR3 runs 18 residues. The CDR3 is CAISESTQGAAGTDTQYF.

This chain joins TRBV19 and TRBJ2-2; the TRBD1 assignment by TCRdb is unverifiable without DNA. The CDR3 consists of 15 residues. CDR1 and CDR2 (germline): LNHDA, SQIVND (reference sequence). This CDR3 reads CASSPWTGDTGELFF.

The chain has TRBV20-1 and TRBJ1-4; the D call of TRBD1 rests on TCRdb alone, since no DNA is present to check it. Per the germline V gene, CDR1 is DFQATT and CDR2 is SNEGSKA (reference sequence). The CDR3 has 19 amino acids. The CDR3: CSARDRGQGSIGKSRELFF.

The chain has TRBV20-1 and TRBJ2-1; TCRdb's assignment of TRBD1 cannot be checked, as there is no DNA. Germline V gene sequence: CDR1 DFQATT, CDR2 SNEGSKA (reference sequence). The CDR3 is 14 amino acids. The CDR3 loop reads CSALQGGSYNEQFF.

The genes are TRBV27 and TRBJ2-7; as DNA is missing, the TRBD1 call by TCRdb cannot be tested. The germline V gene has CDR1 MNHEY and CDR2 SMNVEV (reference sequence). This CDR3 region has 12 residues. The CDR3 protein is CASGDSSYEQYF.

This chain connects TRBV2 to TRBJ2-6. Germline values: CDR1 SNHLY, CDR2 FYNNEI. This CDR3 spans 14 amino acids. The CDR3 spells CASTGWFGANVLTF.

The V gene is TRBV6-1, the J gene TRBJ2-2; TCRdb picks TRBD2, but there is no DNA to check that call. Per the germline V gene, CDR1 is MNHNS and CDR2 is SASEGT. This CDR3 is built from 15 residues. The CDR3 reads CASSPSGELTGELYF.

The V gene is TRBV3-1, the J gene TRBJ2-1; without DNA, the TCRdb call of TRBD2 cannot be checked. Germline lookup yields CDR1 LGHDT and CDR2 YNNKEL (reference sequence). The CDR3 spans 15 residues. The CDR3: CASSRGGGAYNEQFF.

The V call is TRBV2, the J call TRBJ2-7; TCRdb's D call of TRBD1 is untestable without DNA. Germline CDR1 and CDR2: SNHLY and FYNNEI. The CDR3 covers 14 residues. The CDR3 reads CASRTGQGLDEQYF.

The rearrangement links TRBV11-2 to TRBJ1-2; TCRdb returns TRBD1, unconfirmable since there is no DNA. Germline V gene data show CDR1 as SGHAT and CDR2 as FQNNGV. The CDR3 is made up of 15 amino acids. CDR3 loop: CASSPTPPTGYGYTF. Supplemented by reference TRBV11-2 and TRBJ1-2, the full variable domain reads EAGVAQSPRYKIIEKRQSVAFWCNPISGHATLYWYQQILGQGPKLLIQFQNNGVVDDSQLPKDRFSAERLKGVDSTLKIQPAKLEDSAVYLCASSPTPPTGYGYTFGSGTRLTVV.

The CDR3 sequence: CSATWGSVNSPLHF. The chain carries TRBV20-1 and TRBJ1-6; with no DNA, the TCRdb D assignment of TRBD1 cannot be verified. CDR3 length: 14 residues. CDR1 and CDR2 (germline): DFQATT, SNEGSKA (reference sequence).

The chain employs TRBV6-1 and TRBJ1-2; checking the TCRdb D call of TRBD1 is not possible without DNA. The CDR3 is 14 amino acids. Germline assignment: CDR1 MNHNS and CDR2 SASEGT. The CDR3 sequence: CASRRGQINYGYTF.

The chain couples TRBV6-5 to TRBJ1-1; TCRdb picks TRBD1, but there is no DNA to check that call. The CDR3 extends over 13 amino acids. CDR1 MNHEY and CDR2 SVGAGI come from the germline V gene. This chain's CDR3 is CASSYKRGTEAFF.

The J gene is TRBJ2-5, the V gene TRBV28; the D call from TCRdb, TRBD2, cannot be confirmed without DNA. Per the germline V gene, CDR1 is MDHEN and CDR2 is SYDVKM. The CDR3 has 13 residues. CDR3: CASRRALRETQYF.